This T cell receptor beta chain was sequenced for a study of blood T cell repertoires in COVID-19. Across the whole study: Nucleic acid was either cDNA or gDNA, and it came from T cells, B-cell-depleted T cells, or PBMCs.

Everyone who took part was about 18 to 89 years old, and they came from 20 to 25 US areas. Recovered Cohort 3 donors showed two negative PCRs, clearance, or symptom resolution. There are 15 residues in the CDR3. Germline V gene lookup returns CDR1 SGHDN and CDR2 FVKESK. V lost 1 base and J lost 6, with 16 bases in between. The authors' processing: Amplification of reference gene primers provided the estimated nucleated cell counts. The repertoire was sequenced with immunoSEQ multiplex PCR; TCRdb's copy has only in-frame clones and lacks some. For V, J and clone size, that table is used; D and trimming come from the DNA. The sample contains 350,000 or so clones, less than 90% of which appear only once.

Sequenced input: PBMCs or T cells enriched from blood (not recorded which). This receptor was identified in a woman aged 25 to 39 who had recovered from COVID-19. This chain connects TRBV14 to TRBJ2-7; TRBD2 is a possible D gene (6 bases). Here the CDR3 reads CASSQVGRRDVEQYF. CDR3 nucleotides: TGTGCCAGCAGCCAAGTGGGACGGAGGGATGTCGAGCAGTACTTC.